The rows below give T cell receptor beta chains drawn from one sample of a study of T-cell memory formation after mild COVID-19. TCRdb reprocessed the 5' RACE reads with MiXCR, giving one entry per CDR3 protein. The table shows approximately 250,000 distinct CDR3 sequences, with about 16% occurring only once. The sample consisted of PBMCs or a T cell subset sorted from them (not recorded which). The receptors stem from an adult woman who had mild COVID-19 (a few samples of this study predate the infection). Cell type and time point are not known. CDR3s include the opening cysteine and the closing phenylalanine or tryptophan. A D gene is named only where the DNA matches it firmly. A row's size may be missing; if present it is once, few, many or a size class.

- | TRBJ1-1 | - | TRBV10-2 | TGCGCCAGCACCATGAGTGTAGCTCGCGGGACTGAAGCTTTCTTT | CASTMSVARGTEAFF
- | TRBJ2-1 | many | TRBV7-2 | TGTGCCAGCAGCACGACTAGTTCCGCCCCATCTGGGCAGTTCTTC | CASSTTSSAPSGQFF
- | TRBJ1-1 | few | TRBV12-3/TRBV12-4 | TGTGCCAGCATTAAATCTGAAGCTTTCTTT | CASIKSEAFF
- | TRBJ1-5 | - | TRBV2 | TGTGCCAGCAGTGGCTCAGAACTCGGCAATCAGCCCCAGCATTTT | CASSGSELGNQPQHF
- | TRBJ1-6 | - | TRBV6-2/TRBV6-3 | TGTGCCAGCAGTTACGTCGCGGGACAAACTAATTCACCCCTCCACTTT | CASSYVAGQTNSPLHF
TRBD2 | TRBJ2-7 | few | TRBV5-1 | TGCGCCAGCAGCTTGTTAGCGGGAGTTTCCTACGAGCAGTACTTC | CASSLLAGVSYEQYF
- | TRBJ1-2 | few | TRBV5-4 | TGTGCCAGCAGCCCTCGTACACCTAACTATGGCTACACCTTC | CASSPRTPNYGYTF
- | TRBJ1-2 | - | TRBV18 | TGTGCCAGCTCACGACAGCCTAACTATGGCTACACCTTC | CASSRQPNYGYTF
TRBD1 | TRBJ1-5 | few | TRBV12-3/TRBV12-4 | TGTGCCAGCAGTTTAAGAGGGGGCGGACAGCCCCAGCATTTT | CASSLRGGGQPQHF
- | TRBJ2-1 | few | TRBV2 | TGTGCCAGCAATAGACTAGTAAACAATGAGCAGTTCTTC | CASNRLVNNEQFF
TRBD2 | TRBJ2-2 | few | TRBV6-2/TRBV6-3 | TGTGCCAGCAGAGACACGACTAGCGGGAGGGCCGGGGAGCTGTTTTTT | CASRDTTSGRAGELFF
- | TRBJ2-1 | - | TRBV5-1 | TGCGCCAGCAGCTTTACTCAGGGCCAAGGGGAGCAGTTCTTC | CASSFTQGQGEQFF
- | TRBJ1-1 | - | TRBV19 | TGTGCCAGTAGTCGAGGAGCAGGTGTCACTGAAGCTTTCTTT | CASSRGAGVTEAFF
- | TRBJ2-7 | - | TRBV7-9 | TGTGCCAGCAGCCCGATATACGAGCAGTACTTC | CASSPIYEQYF
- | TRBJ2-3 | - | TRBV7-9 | TGTGCCAGCAGCATGCGACCTCTTAGCGGTAACACAGATACGCAGTATTTT | CASSMRPLSGNTDTQYF
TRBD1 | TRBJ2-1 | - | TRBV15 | TGTGCCACCAGCAGATACCCGGGACAGGGGATTCCCTCAGGCTCCTACAATGAGCAGTTCTTC | CATSRYPGQGIPSGSYNEQFF
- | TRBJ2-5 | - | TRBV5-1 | TGCGCCAGCAGCTTGGTTGCGGGCTCCCTGGGGGAGACCCAGTACTTC | CASSLVAGSLGETQYF
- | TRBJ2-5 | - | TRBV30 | TGTGCCTGGATGGGTCGGTACCAAGAGACCCAGTACTTC | CAWMGRYQETQYF
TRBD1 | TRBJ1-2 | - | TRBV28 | TGTGCCATCAACCGAGGGGGCGCGAACTATGGCTACACCTTC | CAINRGGANYGYTF
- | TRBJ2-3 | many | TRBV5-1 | TGCGCCAGCAGCTTGCGGGTAGCTGGCACAGATACGCAGTATTTT | CASSLRVAGTDTQYF
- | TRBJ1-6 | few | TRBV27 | TGTGCCAGCAGTCACACGGGGAGCTCCTATAATTCACCCCTCCACTTT | CASSHTGSSYNSPLHF
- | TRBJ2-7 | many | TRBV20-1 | TGCAGATCCTCTAGCGCATATAGCTCCTACGAGCAGTACTTC | CRSSSAYSSYEQYF
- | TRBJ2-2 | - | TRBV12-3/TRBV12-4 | TGTGCCAGCAGTCTTCATCAAGGGTCCGGGGAGCTGTTTTTT | CASSLHQGSGELFF
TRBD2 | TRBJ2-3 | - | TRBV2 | TGTGCCAGCAAAGGGACTAGTTCGGGAACAGATACGCAGTATTTT | CASKGTSSGTDTQYF
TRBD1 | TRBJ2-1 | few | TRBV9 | TGTGCCAGCAGCGTGGGTCCGGGACAGGGGGTTAATGAGCAGTTCTTC | CASSVGPGQGVNEQFF
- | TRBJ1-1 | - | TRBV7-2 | TGTGCCAGCAGCCCGAACCTAGACACTGAAGCTTTCTTT | CASSPNLDTEAFF
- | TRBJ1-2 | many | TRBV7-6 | TGTGCCAGCAGCCCCCAAACAGCCAACTATGGCTACACCTTC | CASSPQTANYGYTF
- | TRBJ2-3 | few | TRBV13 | TGTGCCAGCAGCTTCCCCCCAGAGAGGGGCGAGACCACAGATACGCAGTATTTT | CASSFPPERGETTDTQYF
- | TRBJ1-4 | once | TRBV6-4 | TGTGCCAGCAGTGACTCGGGAGATGAAAAACTGTTTTTT | CASSDSGDEKLFF
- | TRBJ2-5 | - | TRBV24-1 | TGTGCCACCTCACCCGAGGGCATCCAAGAGACCCAGTACTTC | CATSPEGIQETQYF
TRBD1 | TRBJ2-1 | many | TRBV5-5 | TGTGCCAGCAGCTTGAAGGGGGACAGGGGGTACAATGAGCAGTTCTTC | CASSLKGDRGYNEQFF
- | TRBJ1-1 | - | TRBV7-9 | TGTGCCAGCAGCTTCAGAGTTAGCACTGAAGCTTTCTTT | CASSFRVSTEAFF
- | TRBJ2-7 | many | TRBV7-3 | TGTGCCAGCAGCTCCGGACAGTCCTACGAGCAGTACTTC | CASSSGQSYEQYF
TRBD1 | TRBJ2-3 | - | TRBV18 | TGTGCCAGCTCACGCCCCGGGACAGGGGTTGCAGATACGCAGTATTTT | CASSRPGTGVADTQYF
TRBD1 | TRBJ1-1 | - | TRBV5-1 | TGCGCCAGCAGCCCGGGACAGGGTAGATCAACTGAAGCTTTCTTT | CASSPGQGRSTEAFF
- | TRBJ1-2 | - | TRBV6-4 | TGTGCCAGCAGTGACTCGTACCGGGGAATTGGCTACACCTTC | CASSDSYRGIGYTF
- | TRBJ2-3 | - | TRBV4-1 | TGCGCCAGCAGCCCTCCCCCGGGAGCTAGCACAGATACGCAGTATTTT | CASSPPPGASTDTQYF
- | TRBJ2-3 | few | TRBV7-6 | TGTGCCAGCAGCTTATCTAGTAGGGGGGCCACAGATACGCAGTATTTT | CASSLSSRGATDTQYF
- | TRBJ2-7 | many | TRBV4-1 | TGCGCCAGCAGCCAAGAAAATGGAGGGGCATACGAGCAGTACTTC | CASSQENGGAYEQYF
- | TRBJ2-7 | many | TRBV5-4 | TGTGCCAGCAGCTTGGAGGGGAATAGACTGAACGAGCAGTACTTC | CASSLEGNRLNEQYF
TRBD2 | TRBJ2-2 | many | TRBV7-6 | TGTGCCAGCAGCCGAATTAGCGGGAGGGGGACCGGGGAGCTGTTTTTT | CASSRISGRGTGELFF